This passage covers 6 T cell receptor beta chains from one sample sequenced in a study of blood T cell repertoires in COVID-19. TCRdb's copy holds only in-frame clones and misses some; the assay was immunoSEQ multiplex PCR. The sample carries some 200,000 clones, 70% to 90% recorded once. Sequencing input: peripheral blood. Receptors originate from a man aged 45-60 years with acute or convalescent COVID-19.

The V call is TRBV29-1, the J call TRBJ1-4; maybe TRBD1 (5 bases). The CDR3 is 13 amino acids. The germline V gene encodes CDR1 SQVTM and CDR2 ANQGSEA. Trimming stripped 1 base from V and 8 bases from J, with 11 bases between. The CDR3, as DNA: TGCAGCGTTGAAGGGGGCGCGGGAGAAAAACTGTTTTTT. Protein product: CSVEGGAGEKLFF.

The chain uses TRBV29-1 and TRBJ2-6, with TRBD1 as a possible D gene (6 bases). The CDR3 extends over 14 amino acids. Germline CDR1 reads SQVTM; CDR2 reads ANQGSEA. V lost 5 bases to trimming and J lost 0 bases, with 8 bases between them. This chain's CDR3 is CSVSDSSGANVLTF. In DNA form, the CDR3 reads TGCAGCGTTTCGGACAGCTCTGGGGCCAACGTCCTGACTTTC.

V is TRBV12-3 or TRBV12-4 and J is TRBJ1-1, with TRBD1 matching over 7 bases. Trimming at V came to 5 bases and at J to 5 bases, leaving 5 bases not matched to a gene. There are 13 residues in the CDR3. The DNA for the CDR3 is TGTGCCAGCAGTGCGACAGGGCTAACTGAAGCTTTCTTT. Translation gives CASSATGLTEAFF.

The V call is TRBV7-9, the J call TRBJ2-7; 7 nucleotides line up with TRBD1. Germline values: CDR1 SEHNR, CDR2 FQNEAQ (reference sequence). This CDR3 contains 12 residues. V gave up 11 bases and J gave up 7 bases; unmatched junction bases: 11. The CDR3 bases are TGTGCCGTCGAGGGACAGCGCCCGGAGCAGTACTTC. This translates into CAVEGQRPEQYF. The full variable domain, its missing parts supplied by reference TRBV7-9 and TRBJ2-7, is DTGVSQNPRHKITKRGQNVTFRCDPISEHNRLYWYRQTLGQGPEFLTYFQNEAQLEKSRLLSDRFSAERPKGSFSTLEIQRTEQGDSAMYLCAVEGQRPEQYFGPGTRLTVT.

The J gene is TRBJ2-5, the V gene TRBV5-4; 7 nucleotides match TRBD1. This CDR3 comprises 14 residues. Germline CDR1 reads SGHNT; CDR2 reads YYREEE (reference sequence). V lost 2 bases to trimming and J lost 7 bases; unmatched junction nucleotides: 8. CDR3 sequence: CASSLRDRDGTQYF. The CDR3 coding sequence is TGTGCCAGCAGCTTAAGAGACAGGGACGGGACCCAGTACTTC. The variable domain in full, with the rest retrieved from reference TRBV5-4 and TRBJ2-5, is ETGVTQSPTHLIKTRGQQVTLRCSSQSGHNTVSWYQQALGQGPQFIFQYYREEENGRGNFPPRFSGLQFPNYSSELNVNALELDDSALYLCASSLRDRDGTQYFGPGTRLLVL.

The chain recombines TRBV7-6 with TRBJ1-1, with a possible D match to TRBD1 (6 bases). CDR1 SGHVS and CDR2 FNYEAQ come from the germline V gene. CDR3 length equals 16 residues. V was pared by 0 bases and J by 1 base, with 12 bases between. The DNA of the CDR3 is TGTGCCAGCAGCTTAGCGCGTGCGGGGGCGAACACTGAAGCTTTCTTT. Translated, it gives CASSLARAGANTEAFF.